The 17 T cell receptor beta chains listed next were all sequenced from one sample in a study of cytomegalovirus exposure and HLA in healthy donors. Both 60 Vbeta primers and 13 Jbeta primers went into the PCR. Clones were read by immunoSEQ multiplex PCR, and TCRdb kept only the in-frame ones, dropping some. The sample yields roughly 120,000 clones, about four fifths seen once. Sequenced input: PBMCs. All receptors derive from a young man in good health and CMV-seronegative.

The rearrangement uses TRBV6-6 and TRBJ1-1, with 7 bases that match TRBD1. Germline CDR1 MNHNY, CDR2 SVGAGI (reference sequence). With 6 bases clipped from V and 5 bases from J, the junction kept 12 bases outside the gene matches. The CDR3 has 15 residues. This chain's CDR3 is CASSYAPGQKTEAFF. DNA of the CDR3: TGTGCCAGCAGCTACGCTCCGGGACAGAAGACTGAAGCTTTCTTT.

The rearrangement links TRBV30 to TRBJ2-1; TRBD2 matches 13 bases. V trimming: 6 bases; J trimming: 9 bases; junction bases outside the gene matches: 11. CDR3 length: 15 residues. Germline lookup yields CDR1 GTSNPN and CDR2 SVGIG (reference sequence). CDR3 bases: TGTGCCTGCCCCAAGGGACTAGCGGGAAGGGGTGAGCAGTTCTTC. The encoded protein is CACPKGLAGRGEQFF.

This clone was counted a single time. The chain has TRBV4-2 and TRBJ1-6; the match to TRBD1 covers 8 bases. J was trimmed by 5 bases and V by 2 bases; bases with no gene match: 8. The CDR3 spans 17 residues. Germline V gene lookup returns CDR1 LGHNA and CDR2 YNFKEQ. CDR3 coding DNA: TGTGCCAGCAGCCAACCCCGGACAGGGTTGAATAATTCACCCCTCCACTTT. It is translated as CASSQPRTGLNNSPLHF.

The chain has TRBV29-1 and TRBJ2-2; the D gene is possibly TRBD1 (5 bases). Germline V gives CDR1 SQVTM, CDR2 ANQGSEA. Trimming took 4 bases from V and 1 from J, leaving 10 bases between them. This CDR3 region has 14 residues. CDR3 in DNA: TGCAGCGTTGCGAGACAGCAGAACACCGGGGAGCTGTTTTTT. Translation gives CSVARQQNTGELFF.

The chain has TRBV6-1 and TRBJ1-4; perhaps TRBD1 as D (6 bases). This CDR3 spans 13 amino acids. Deletions cut 5 bases from V and 8 bases from J, with 12 bases between. Per the germline V gene, CDR1 is MNHNS and CDR2 is SASEGT. This chain's CDR3 is CASSIQGREKLFF. Written as DNA, the CDR3 is TGTGCCAGCAGTATACAGGGCAGGGAAAAACTGTTTTTT.

The rearrangement links TRBV11-2 to TRBJ2-4; D gene unclear. Germline values: CDR1 SGHAT, CDR2 FQNNGV. The CDR3 is made up of 15 amino acids. The V end was cut by 5 bases, the J end by 9 bases, with 20 bases between. CDR3 bases: TGTGCCAGCAGCCCCCTCGCCGGAGACGCTGGCATTCAGTACTTC. As protein: CASSPLAGDAGIQYF.

The rearrangement uses TRBV19 and TRBJ1-5; D ambiguous. The V end was cut by 2 bases, the J end by 6 bases, with 8 bases between. Germline V gives CDR1 LNHDA, CDR2 SQIVND (reference sequence). The CDR3 has 13 amino acids. CDR3 loop: CASSILPVQPQHF. The CDR3, as DNA: TGTGCCAGTAGTATACTCCCCGTTCAGCCCCAGCATTTT.

This chain uses TRBV27 with TRBJ1-3, with D maybe TRBD1 (5 bases). The CDR3 length is 15 residues. Germline CDR1 is MNHEY and CDR2 is SMNVEV (reference sequence). V lost 3 bases, J lost 3 bases, and 12 bases lay in between. The CDR3 DNA sequence: TGTGCCAGCAGTTTGATAGGAGGGGATGGAAACACCATATATTTT. Residues: CASSLIGGDGNTIYF.

This clone has a single count. The genes are TRBV6-1 and TRBJ1-2; 7 nucleotides line up with TRBD1. CDR1 and CDR2 (germline): MNHNS, SASEGT. The CDR3 contains 14 residues. The trim removed 4 bases at V and 3 bases at J, leaving 5 bases unmatched. The CDR3 reads CASSATGYDYGYTF. The DNA for the CDR3 is TGTGCCAGCAGTGCGACAGGGTACGACTATGGCTACACCTTC.

V and J are TRBV2 and TRBJ1-5; 8 bases fit TRBD1. Germline CDR1 SNHLY, CDR2 FYNNEI. Unmatched junction bases numbered 10, after V lost 6 bases and J lost 6 bases. The CDR3 extends over 15 amino acids. This CDR3 is CASRYQGAGSQPQHF. The CDR3 DNA sequence: TGTGCCAGCAGGTACCAGGGGGCTGGAAGTCAGCCCCAGCATTTT.

This rearrangement joins TRBV7-2 to TRBJ1-2, with D maybe TRBD1 (6 bases). Germline-derived CDR1 and CDR2 are SGHTA and FQGNSA. The CDR3 loop spans 15 amino acids. Deletions cut 7 bases from V and 4 bases from J, with 19 bases between. The CDR3 sequence: CASTLKTGEFYGYTF. Written as DNA, the CDR3 is TGTGCCAGCACGCTAAAGACAGGAGAGTTCTATGGCTACACCTTC.

The chain links TRBV11-2 to TRBJ1-6; no firm D call. Germline loops: CDR1 SGHAT, CDR2 FQNNGV. This CDR3 contains 15 residues. V lost 0 bases and J 10 bases, leaving 13 bases between the germline ends. As DNA, the CDR3 is TGTGCCAGCAGCTTAGATTGGGCAGCAAGGTCACCCCTCCACTTT. As protein: CASSLDWAARSPLHF.

This clone came up once. The CDR3 region is CASSERTGNSPLHF. The CDR3 DNA follows: TGTGCCAGCAGTGAAAGGACGGGGAATTCACCCCTCCACTTT. V usage is TRBV2 and J usage is TRBJ1-6; D gene unclear. Trimming left V 2 bases short and J 7 bases short, with 9 bases between. Germline CDR1 and CDR2: SNHLY and FYNNEI. The CDR3 length is 14 residues.

This rearrangement joins TRBV11-2 to TRBJ1-2; D possibly corresponds to TRBD1 (5 bases). Germline V gene data show CDR1 as SGHAT and CDR2 as FQNNGV. V lost 2 bases and J lost 4, with 8 bases in between. The CDR3 loop spans 13 amino acids. CDR3 bases: TGTGCCAGCAGCTTACGCGGGGCCTATGGCTACACCTTC. Its translation: CASSLRGAYGYTF.

This chain connects TRBV6-4 to TRBJ1-4; D may be TRBD1 (6 bases). Trimming stripped 7 bases from V and 3 bases from J, with 18 bases between. The CDR3 has 16 amino acids. CDR1 and CDR2 from the germline V gene are MRHNA and SNTAGT. The CDR3 loop reads CASKGDNSAANEKLFF. DNA for the CDR3: TGTGCCAGCAAAGGGGACAATTCCGCAGCTAATGAAAAACTGTTTTTT.

The chain carries TRBV15 and TRBJ2-1, with 7 bases lining up with TRBD1. CDR3 length: 16 residues. V lost 0 bases, J lost 2 bases, and 4 bases stayed unmatched. Per germline, CDR1 LNHNV and CDR2 YYDKDF (reference sequence). CDR3 bases: TGTGCCACCAGCAGAGAGTTAGGGGGCGCCTACAATGAGCAGTTCTTC. Encoded protein: CATSRELGGAYNEQFF.

The chain is built from TRBV27 and TRBJ2-3, with 8 bases fitting TRBD1. The CDR3 has 16 residues. Germline loops: CDR1 MNHEY, CDR2 SMNVEV (reference sequence). With 5 bases clipped from V and 2 bases from J, the junction kept 9 bases outside the gene matches. The CDR3 is CASSPTPGQDTDTQYF. CDR3 DNA: TGTGCCAGCAGTCCTACCCCGGGACAGGACACAGATACGCAGTATTTT.